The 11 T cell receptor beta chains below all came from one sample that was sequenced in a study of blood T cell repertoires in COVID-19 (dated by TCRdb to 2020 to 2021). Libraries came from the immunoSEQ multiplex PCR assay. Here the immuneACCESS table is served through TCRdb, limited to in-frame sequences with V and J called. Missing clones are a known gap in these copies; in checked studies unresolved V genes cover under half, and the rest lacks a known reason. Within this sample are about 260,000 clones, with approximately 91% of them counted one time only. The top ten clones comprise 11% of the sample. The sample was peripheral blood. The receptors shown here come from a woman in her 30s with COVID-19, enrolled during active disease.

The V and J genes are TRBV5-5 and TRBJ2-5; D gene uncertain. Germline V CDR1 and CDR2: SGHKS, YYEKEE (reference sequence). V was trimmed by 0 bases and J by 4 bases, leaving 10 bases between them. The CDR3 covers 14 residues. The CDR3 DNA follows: TGTGCCAGCAGCTTGGCCCACCTGCGAGAGACCCAGTACTTC. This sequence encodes CASSLAHLRETQYF.

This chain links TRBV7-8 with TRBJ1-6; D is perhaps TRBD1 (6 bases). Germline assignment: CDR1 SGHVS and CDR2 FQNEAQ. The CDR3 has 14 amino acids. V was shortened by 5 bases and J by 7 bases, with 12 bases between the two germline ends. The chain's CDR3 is CASSLGQPNSPLHF. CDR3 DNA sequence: TGTGCCAGCAGCCTTGGACAGCCGAATTCACCCCTCCACTTT.

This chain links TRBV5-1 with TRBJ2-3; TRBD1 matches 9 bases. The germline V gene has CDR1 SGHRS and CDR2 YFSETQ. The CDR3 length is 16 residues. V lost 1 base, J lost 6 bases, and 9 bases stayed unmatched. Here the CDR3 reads CASSLLPTGGYDTQYF. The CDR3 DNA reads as TGCGCCAGCAGCTTGTTGCCCACAGGGGGCTACGATACGCAGTATTTT.

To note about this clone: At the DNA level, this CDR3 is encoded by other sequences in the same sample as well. The CDR3 DNA reads as TGTGCCAGCAGTTACTCAATTCGTTACGAGCAGTACTTC. It encodes CASSYSIRYEQYF. This sequence joins TRBV6-2 or TRBV6-3 and TRBJ2-7; D is unresolved. The V end was cut by 0 bases, the J end by 4 bases, with 7 bases between. Germline CDR1 MNHEY, CDR2 SVGEGT. The CDR3 consists of 13 residues.

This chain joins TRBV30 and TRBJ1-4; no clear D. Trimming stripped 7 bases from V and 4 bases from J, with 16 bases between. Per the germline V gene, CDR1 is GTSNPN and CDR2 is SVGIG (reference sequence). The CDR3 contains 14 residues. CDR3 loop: CAFCSRSVNEKLFF. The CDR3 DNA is TGTGCCTTTTGTTCTCGGTCGGTTAATGAAAAACTGTTTTTT.

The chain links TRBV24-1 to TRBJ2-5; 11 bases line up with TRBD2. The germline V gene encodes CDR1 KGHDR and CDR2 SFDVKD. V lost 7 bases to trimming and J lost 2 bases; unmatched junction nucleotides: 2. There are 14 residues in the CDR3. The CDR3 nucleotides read TGTGCCACCAGACTAGCGGGAGAGCAAGAGACCCAGTACTTC. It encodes CATRLAGEQETQYF.

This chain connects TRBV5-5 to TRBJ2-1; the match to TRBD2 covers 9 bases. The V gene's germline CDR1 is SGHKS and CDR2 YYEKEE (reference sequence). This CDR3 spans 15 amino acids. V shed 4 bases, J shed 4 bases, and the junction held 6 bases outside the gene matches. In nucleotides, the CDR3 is TGTGCCAGCAGCACTCTAGCGGGGAATTACAATGAGCAGTTCTTC. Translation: CASSTLAGNYNEQFF.

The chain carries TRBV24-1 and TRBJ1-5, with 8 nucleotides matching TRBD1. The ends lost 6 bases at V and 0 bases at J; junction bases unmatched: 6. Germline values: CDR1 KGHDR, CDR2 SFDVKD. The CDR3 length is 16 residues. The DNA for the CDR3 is TGTGCCACCAGTCCCGGGACAGGATATAGCAATCAGCCCCAGCATTTT. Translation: CATSPGTGYSNQPQHF.

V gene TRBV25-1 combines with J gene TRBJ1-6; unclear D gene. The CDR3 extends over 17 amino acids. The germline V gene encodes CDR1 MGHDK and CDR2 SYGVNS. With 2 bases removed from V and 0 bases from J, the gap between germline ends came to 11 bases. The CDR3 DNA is TGTGCCAGCAGTGAACCCCCGGGGAGCTCCTATAATTCACCCCTCCACTTT. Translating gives CASSEPPGSSYNSPLHF.

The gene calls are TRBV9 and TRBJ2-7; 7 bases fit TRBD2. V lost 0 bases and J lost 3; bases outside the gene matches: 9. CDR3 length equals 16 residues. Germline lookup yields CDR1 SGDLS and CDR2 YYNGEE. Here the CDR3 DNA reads TGTGCCAGCAGCGTAGGGCTAGCGGAAGGTGGCTACGAGCAGTACTTC. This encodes CASSVGLAEGGYEQYF.

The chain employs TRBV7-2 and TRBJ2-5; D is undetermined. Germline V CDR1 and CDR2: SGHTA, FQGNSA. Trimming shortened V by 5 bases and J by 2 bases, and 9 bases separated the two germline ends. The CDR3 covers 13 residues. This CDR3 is CASSAGSQETQYF. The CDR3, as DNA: TGTGCCAGCAGCGCAGGCTCTCAAGAGACCCAGTACTTC.